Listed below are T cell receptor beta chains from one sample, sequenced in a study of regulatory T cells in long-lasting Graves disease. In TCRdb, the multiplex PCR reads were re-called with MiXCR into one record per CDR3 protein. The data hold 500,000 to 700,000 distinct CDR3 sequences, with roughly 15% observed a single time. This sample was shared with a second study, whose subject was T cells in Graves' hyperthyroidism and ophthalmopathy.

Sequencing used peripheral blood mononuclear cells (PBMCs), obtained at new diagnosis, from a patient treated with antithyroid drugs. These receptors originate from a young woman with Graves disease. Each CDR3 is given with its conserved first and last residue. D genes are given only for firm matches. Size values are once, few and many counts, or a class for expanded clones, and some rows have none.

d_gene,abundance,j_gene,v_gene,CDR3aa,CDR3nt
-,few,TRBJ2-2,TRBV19,CASSISRSTGATGELFF,TGTGCCAGTAGTATTAGCCGTTCGACGGGGGCCACCGGGGAGCTGTTTTTT
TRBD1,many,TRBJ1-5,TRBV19,CASSTDRGKNQPQHF,TGTGCCAGTAGTACAGACAGGGGGAAGAATCAGCCCCAGCATTTT
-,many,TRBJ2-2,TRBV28,CASSFLQQGNTGELFF,TGTGCCAGCAGTTTTCTCCAACAGGGGAACACCGGGGAGCTGTTTTTT
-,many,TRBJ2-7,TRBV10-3,CAISGPGTPLEQYF,TGTGCCATCAGTGGGCCCGGGACACCCCTCGAGCAGTACTTC
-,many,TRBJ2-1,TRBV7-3,CASSLTQLAEQFF,TGTGCCAGCAGCTTAACGCAATTGGCTGAGCAGTTCTTC
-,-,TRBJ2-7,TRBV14,CASSQEYLRGQFYEQYF,TGTGCCAGCAGCCAAGAATATCTGAGAGGGCAGTTCTACGAGCAGTACTTC
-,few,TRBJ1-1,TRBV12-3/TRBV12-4,CASRSGGAGTEASF,TGTGCCAGCAGATCGGGGGGGGCTGGGACTGAAGCTTCCTTT
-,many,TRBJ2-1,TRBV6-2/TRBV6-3,CASRLPPGRGNEQFF,TGTGCCAGCAGATTACCTCCCGGCCGGGGGAATGAGCAGTTCTTC
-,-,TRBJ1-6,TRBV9,CASSVAGGTEYSPLHF,TGTGCCAGCAGCGTAGCTGGTGGGACCGAGTATTCACCCCTCCACTTT
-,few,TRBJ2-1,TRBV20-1,CSAFRQAPNEQFF,TGCAGTGCTTTCCGTCAGGCCCCGAATGAGCAGTTCTTC
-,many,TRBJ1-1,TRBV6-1,CASTMVGLNTEAFF,TGTGCCAGCACGATGGTAGGATTGAACACTGAAGCTTTCTTT
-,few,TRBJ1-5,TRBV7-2,CASSYTGRDQPQHF,TGTGCCAGCAGCTATACAGGGAGGGATCAGCCCCAGCATTTT
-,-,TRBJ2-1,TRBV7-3,CASSPLPLRGKNEQFF,TGTGCCAGCAGCCCACTCCCCCTCCGGGGGAAGAATGAGCAGTTCTTC
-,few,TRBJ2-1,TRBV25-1,CASRAASSYNEQFF,TGTGCCAGTAGAGCGGCGAGCTCCTACAATGAGCAGTTCTTC
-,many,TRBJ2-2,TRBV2,CASSGGGELFF,TGTGCCAGCTCAGGCGGGGGGGAGCTGTTTTTT
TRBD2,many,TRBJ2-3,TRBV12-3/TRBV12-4,CASTIRSGSADTQYF,TGTGCCAGCACCATCCGTAGCGGGAGCGCAGATACGCAGTATTTT
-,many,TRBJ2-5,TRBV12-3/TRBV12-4,CASSFRAGEETQYF,TGTGCCAGCAGTTTCCGTGCAGGGGAAGAGACCCAGTACTTC